The T cell receptor (beta chain) described here comes from a study of vaccination effects on CD4 cells after COVID-19. Antigen-specific CD4+ T cell clonotypes were called by their expansion after viral peptide-pool culture in ViraFEST. Having been cultured for roughly 11 days, the cells underwent CD4+ T cell isolation. Everyone in the study got two shots of either the BNT162b2 or mRNA-1273 vaccine. Worth noting for this clone: As yet, its antigen is unknown.

Study-level findings and limits: Pronounced clonal contraction occurred in clones induced by infection and by vaccine late after vaccination.

Sequencing used immunoSEQ multiplex PCR; TCRdb keeps in-frame clones, though not all of them. This sample yields 30,000 to 40,000 clones, of which 72% are seen a single time; approximately 12% belongs to the top ten. The V segment lost 10 bases and the J segment 9 bases; nucleotides outside the gene matches: 9. The CDR3 is made up of 13 amino acids. The V gene's germline CDR1 is MNHEY and CDR2 SVGAGI. The origin of this receptor is a human donor who received a COVID-19 vaccine. Sequences were derived from CD4+ T cells from PBMCs cultured with HCoV-229E spike peptides, sampled after COVID-19 vaccination. The genes are TRBV6-5 and TRBJ2-1; 10 nucleotides match TRBD2. The CDR3 spells CATQAGGPGEQFF. The CDR3 DNA sequence: TGTGCCACCCAAGCGGGAGGGCCGGGTGAGCAGTTCTTC.